The 22 T cell receptor beta chains presented below share a single source sample, sequenced in a study of CD8+CD57+ T cells in acquired aplastic anemia. Patients chosen for sequencing had CD8+CD57+ cells that had expanded, as shown by flow cytometry. Profiling of TCR beta VDJ combinations and CDR3 sequences used genomic DNA as template. TCRdb recomputed calls from the reads with MiXCR, one row per CDR3 protein. In the table there are more than 45,000 distinct CDR3 sequences, roughly three fifths of which are singletons. The sample taken for sequencing was sorted CD4+, CD8+, or CD8+CD57+ T cells (not recorded which) from PBMCs. The receptors originated from a human donor with aplastic anemia.

The genes are TRBV7-2 and TRBJ2-2, with D tentatively TRBD1 (5 bases). The CDR3 is 15 residues long. Trimming cost V 5 bases and J 2 bases, with 12 bases left between them. The germline CDR1 and CDR2 sequences are SGHTA and FQGNSA. The DNA for the CDR3 is TGTGCCAGCAGCCTACGGACACGTAACACCGGGGAGCTGTTTTTT. This gives the protein CASSLRTRNTGELFF.

The rearrangement links TRBV2 to TRBJ1-5; D is possibly TRBD1 (5 bases). CDR1 and CDR2 (germline): SNHLY, FYNNEI. The CDR3 has 13 amino acids. With 8 bases removed from V and 8 bases from J, the gap between germline ends came to 16 bases. The CDR3 nucleotides read TGTGCCAGCTCCCCGGCGGGGCCGGAGCCCCAGCATTTT. Its protein is CASSPAGPEPQHF.

The table lists this clonotype with a few counts. A much larger clone is a single base away; this may be a read error. The chain has TRBV6-4 and TRBJ1-2; 7 bases are a match to TRBD1. The V and J ends lost 8 bases and 4 bases, in that order; junction bases with no gene match: 13. There are 15 residues in the CDR3. CDR1 MRHNA and CDR2 SNTAGT come from the germline V gene. In DNA form, the CDR3 reads TGTGCCAGCGGTGGGTTGACAGGGAAAGCCTATGGCTACACCTTC. This codes for CASGGLTGKAYGYTF.

In its sample, this clonotype ranks as medium-sized. V usage is TRBV29-1 and J usage is TRBJ2-7; 8 bases are a match to TRBD1. The germline gives CDR1 SQVTM, CDR2 ANQGSEA. This CDR3 has 11 amino acids. Germline trimming cut 7 bases from V and 5 bases from J; bases unmatched to any gene: 4. In DNA, the CDR3 is TGCAGCGCCGGACAGGGACACGAGCAGTACTTC. Translated, it gives CSAGQGHEQYF.

This clonotype was detected only a few times. The chain carries TRBV15 and TRBJ2-7; D not resolved. The germline V gene has CDR1 LNHNV and CDR2 YYDKDF (reference sequence). The length of the CDR3 is 13 residues. V lost 0 bases and J 3 bases, leaving 6 bases between the germline ends. This CDR3 is CATSRDNGYEQYF. CDR3 nucleotide sequence: TGTGCCACCAGCAGAGATAACGGCTACGAGCAGTACTTC.

Only one count was recorded for this clonotype. V gene TRBV15 combines with J gene TRBJ2-1, with 11 bases fitting TRBD2. Germline values: CDR1 LNHNV, CDR2 YYDKDF (reference sequence). The V and J ends lost 5 bases and 9 bases, in that order; junction bases with no gene match: 12. CDR3 length equals 16 residues. The CDR3 nucleotides are TGTGCCACCAGCCCGCTCCATACTAGCGGGGGTGGTGAGCAGTTCTTC. Translating it yields CATSPLHTSGGGEQFF. Together with reference TRBV15 and TRBJ2-1, the CDR3 gives the full variable domain: DAMVIQNPRYQVTQFGKPVTLSCSQTLNHNVMYWYQQKSSQAPKLLFHYYDKDFNNEADTPDNFQSRRPNTSFCFLDIRSPGLGDTAMYLCATSPLHTSGGGEQFFGPGTRLTVL.

The rearrangement uses TRBV7-2 and TRBJ2-3; D possibly uses TRBD1 or TRBD2 (5 bases each). Looked up from germline, CDR1 is SGHTA and CDR2 is FQGNSA. Deletions cut 5 bases from V and 6 bases from J, with 15 bases between. CDR3 length: 14 residues. The CDR3 nucleotides are TGTGCCAGCAGCGAGGGGCCACGGGGCGATACGCAGTATTTT. Translating it yields CASSEGPRGDTQYF.

CDR3 loop: CSVEDHRSYEQYF. The DNA of the CDR3 is TGCAGCGTTGAAGATCACAGATCCTACGAGCAGTACTTC. The gene calls are TRBV29-1 and TRBJ2-7; D gene ambiguous. This CDR3 is built from 13 residues. V lost 0 bases and J 1 base, leaving 7 bases between the germline ends. Germline CDR1 reads SQVTM; CDR2 reads ANQGSEA.

This clonotype was recorded at least ten times. The J gene is TRBJ1-1, the V gene TRBV30; perhaps TRBD1 as D (5 bases). V lost 2 bases and J 4 bases, leaving 11 bases between the germline ends. The CDR3 covers 13 residues. Germline assignment: CDR1 GTSNPN and CDR2 SVGIG (reference sequence). CDR3 sequence: CAWSPGLGTEAFF. CDR3 nucleotides: TGTGCCTGGAGTCCGGGGCTCGGCACTGAAGCTTTCTTT.

Here the CDR3 reads CAISPDSPYEQYF. DNA for the CDR3: TGTGCCATCAGCCCGGACAGCCCCTACGAGCAGTACTTC. The chain uses TRBV10-3 and TRBJ2-7, with a weak D call TRBD1 (6 bases). The CDR3 totals 13 residues. The ends were cut back, 6 bases at V and 2 bases at J, with 11 bases in the middle. CDR1 and CDR2 (germline): ENHRY, SYGVKD.

The V call is TRBV2, the J call TRBJ1-1, with TRBD1 identical over 8 bases. Germline V gene data show CDR1 as SNHLY and CDR2 as FYNNEI. There are 15 residues in the CDR3. J gave up 1 base and V 6 bases, and 7 bases lay outside the gene matches. CDR3 amino acids: CASRDSGQANTEAFF. CDR3 DNA: TGTGCCAGCAGAGATTCGGGACAGGCGAACACTGAAGCTTTCTTT.

This chain connects TRBV9 to TRBJ2-7, with D unresolved. This CDR3 is built from 14 residues. The V and J ends lost 4 bases and 2 bases respectively, with 13 bases between them. Per germline, CDR1 SGDLS and CDR2 YYNGEE. The CDR3 DNA reads as TGTGCCAGCAGCCTTTTGACCGTCCCCTACGAGCAGTACTTC. Residues: CASSLLTVPYEQYF.

By share of the sample, this clonotype is medium-sized. The chain employs TRBV2 and TRBJ2-7; D perhaps matches TRBD1 (6 bases). Trimming stripped 0 bases from V and 0 bases from J, with 9 bases between. The germline gives CDR1 SNHLY, CDR2 FYNNEI. This CDR3 region has 15 residues. CDR3 nucleotide sequence: TGTGCCAGCAGTGAAGCCCAGGGGAGCTCCTACGAGCAGTACTTC. Translating gives CASSEAQGSSYEQYF.

This clonotype was counted ten times or more. The rearrangement uses TRBV5-1 and TRBJ1-2; tentative D call: TRBD1 (6 bases). V gave up 6 bases and J gave up 6 bases, with 12 bases separating them. The CDR3 runs to 12 residues. Germline CDR1 reads SGHRS; CDR2 reads YFSETQ. The CDR3 spells CASTRGLDGYTF. The CDR3 nucleotides are TGCGCCAGCACTAGGGGGTTAGATGGCTACACCTTC.

The chain recombines TRBV4-3 with TRBJ2-7; the D gene is possibly TRBD1 (5 bases). The germline gives CDR1 LGHNA, CDR2 YSLEER. The V and J ends lost 1 base and 2 bases respectively, with 9 bases between them. The CDR3 is 14 residues long. The CDR3 spells CASSQGTQAYEQYF. The DNA of the CDR3 is TGCGCCAGCAGCCAAGGGACACAAGCCTACGAGCAGTACTTC.

The chain is built from TRBV24-1 and TRBJ2-1, with D hard to call. Germline values: CDR1 KGHDR, CDR2 SFDVKD. The CDR3 is 11 residues long. V gave up 5 bases and J gave up 5 bases, with 3 bases separating them. The DNA for the CDR3 is TGTGCCACCAGTGCGCACAATGAGCAGTTCTTC. Translation: CATSAHNEQFF.

This rearrangement joins TRBV7-2 to TRBJ2-7; TRBD1 might be the D (6 bases). Looked up from germline, CDR1 is SGHTA and CDR2 is FQGNSA. The CDR3 length is 13 residues. V lost 1 base and J lost 3, with 7 bases in between. The CDR3 DNA is TGTGCCAGCAGCTTAGTCAGGGGCTACGAGCAGTACTTC. Translation: CASSLVRGYEQYF.

The V call is TRBV20-1, the J call TRBJ2-7; 13 bases map to TRBD2. CDR1 DFQATT and CDR2 SNEGSKA come from the germline V gene (reference sequence). The CDR3 sequence is 15 residues long. V lost 5 bases, J lost 0 bases, and 4 bases stayed unmatched. The CDR3 DNA reads TGCAGTGCTCTAAGACTAGCGGGAGGCTCCTACGAGCAGTACGTC. This encodes CSALRLAGGSYEQYV.

The V call is TRBV6-5, the J call TRBJ2-7, with TRBD1 matching 9 bases. Germline trimming cut 4 bases from V and 4 bases from J; bases unmatched to any gene: 5. The CDR3 is made up of 14 amino acids. Germline V gene lookup returns CDR1 MNHEY and CDR2 SVGAGI. The CDR3 here is CASSSWTGDYEQYF. For the CDR3, the DNA is TGTGCCAGCAGTTCCTGGACAGGGGATTACGAGCAGTACTTC.

The gene calls are TRBV25-1 and TRBJ1-3; perhaps TRBD1 as D (5 bases). CDR1 and CDR2 (germline): MGHDK, SYGVNS. The V end lost 2 bases, the J end lost 1 base, and 6 bases lay between the germline ends. This CDR3 has 14 residues. The CDR3 reads CASSEPGSGNTIYF. The CDR3 bases are TGTGCCAGCAGTGAACCAGGGTCTGGAAACACCATATATTTT.

The gene calls are TRBV7-9 and TRBJ1-2; tentatively, D is TRBD1 (5 bases). This CDR3 is 11 amino acids long. Germline V gene lookup returns CDR1 SEHNR and CDR2 FQNEAQ (reference sequence). The germline V and J ends were trimmed by 3 bases and 7 bases, with 6 bases remaining between them. The CDR3 coding sequence is TGTGCCAGCAGCTTTGGGGCTGGCTACACCTTC. Amino acid sequence: CASSFGAGYTF.

The V gene is TRBV29-1, the J gene TRBJ1-5; the match to TRBD1 covers 9 bases. After removal of 6 bases from V and 5 bases from J, the junction contained 5 bases not matched to a gene. Per germline, CDR1 SQVTM and CDR2 ANQGSEA. The CDR3 has 13 amino acids. The CDR3 region has the DNA TGCAGCGTCCGGGACAGGGAGTATCAGCCCCAGCATTTT. Amino acids: CSVRDREYQPQHF.